This T cell receptor (beta chain) is drawn from a study of blood T cell repertoires in COVID-19. Across the study: Some COVID-19 samples were acute and others convalescent; all came from the United States, Italy and Spain. Sources were T cells, B-cell-depleted T cells, or PBMCs; the material itself was cDNA or gDNA.

Trimming cost V 7 bases and J 8 bases, with 8 bases left between them. The CDR3 runs 11 residues. The data were produced by immunoSEQ multiplex PCR, yet TCRdb's version contains in-frame clones alone and is incomplete. The sample lists 160,000 or so clones, 79% occurring once. The sequencing input was peripheral blood. The sequence was obtained from a woman aged 55-69 years with COVID-19, enrolled during active disease. The rearrangement uses TRBV12-3 or TRBV12-4 and TRBJ1-4, with D possibly being TRBD1 (5 bases). As DNA, the CDR3 is TGTGCCAGCAAGGGGCTGGAAAAACTGTTTTTT. Its protein is CASKGLEKLFF.